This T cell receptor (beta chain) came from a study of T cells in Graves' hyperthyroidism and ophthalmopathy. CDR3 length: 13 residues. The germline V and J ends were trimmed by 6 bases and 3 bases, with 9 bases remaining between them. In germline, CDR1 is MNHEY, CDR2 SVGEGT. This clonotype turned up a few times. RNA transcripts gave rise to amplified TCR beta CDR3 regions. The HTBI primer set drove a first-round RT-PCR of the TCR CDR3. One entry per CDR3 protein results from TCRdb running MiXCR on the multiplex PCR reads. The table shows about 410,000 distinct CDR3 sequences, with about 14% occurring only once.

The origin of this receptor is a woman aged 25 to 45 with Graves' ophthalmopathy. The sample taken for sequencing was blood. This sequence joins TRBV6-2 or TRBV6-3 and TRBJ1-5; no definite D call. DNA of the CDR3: TGTGCCAGCAGGGAGGGAGACAATCAGCCCCAGCATTTT. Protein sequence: CASREGDNQPQHF.